These 17 T cell receptor beta chains were sequenced from one sample in a study of blood T cell repertoires in COVID-19. Data came from immunoSEQ multiplex PCR; TCRdb stores just in-frame clones and leaves some out. The sample carries around 310,000 clones, over 75% recorded once. The specimen was PBMCs or T cells enriched from blood (not recorded which). The receptors derive from a man younger than 40 who had recovered from COVID-19.

The V and J genes are TRBV10-3 and TRBJ1-2; a possible D gene is TRBD1 (5 bases). The CDR3 is made up of 15 amino acids. Germline-derived CDR1 and CDR2 are ENHRY and SYGVKD. Deletions cut 4 bases from V and 0 bases from J, with 12 bases between. The CDR3 sequence is CAISGTGLTNYGYTF. CDR3 in DNA: TGTGCCATCAGTGGGACGGGACTGACTAACTATGGCTACACCTTC.

This clone was counted a single time. This chain connects TRBV30 to TRBJ1-6; D uncertain. Germline CDR1 reads GTSNPN; CDR2 reads SVGIG (reference sequence). This CDR3 comprises 13 residues. V lost 3 bases and J 13 bases, leaving 16 bases between the germline ends. The CDR3 DNA follows: TGTGCCTGGAGGGGTACGGGGATTGGGCCCCTCCACTTT. It codes for CAWRGTGIGPLHF.

CDR3 protein: CASSSPVQGAFQETQYF. The CDR3 DNA follows: TGTGCCAGCAGCTCTCCGGTCCAGGGCGCCTTCCAAGAGACCCAGTACTTC. The rearrangement links TRBV7-9 to TRBJ2-5; possible D gene TRBD1, 5 bases. Deletions cut 4 bases from V and 1 base from J, with 19 bases between. Germline CDR1 and CDR2: SEHNR and FQNEAQ (reference sequence). The CDR3 loop spans 17 amino acids.

The chain couples TRBV6-5 to TRBJ1-6; D is possibly TRBD1 (6 bases). CDR1 and CDR2 from the germline V gene are MNHEY and SVGAGI. Between the trimmed V and J ends, which lost 0 bases and 8 bases, there was a span of 14 bases. There are 16 residues in the CDR3. The chain's CDR3 is CASSYSITGSYSPLHF. The CDR3 nucleotides are TGTGCCAGCAGTTACTCTATCACAGGGTCTTATTCACCCCTCCACTTT.

The gene calls are TRBV6-2 or TRBV6-3 and TRBJ2-5, with no clear D. The CDR3 is 16 residues long. Deletions cut 0 bases from V and 0 bases from J, with 11 bases between. Germline CDR1 MNHEY, CDR2 SVGEGT. DNA for the CDR3: TGTGCCAGCAGTTACTCCTGGCAACAGAACCAAGAGACCCAGTACTTC. Residues: CASSYSWQQNQETQYF.

This clone showed up just a few times. The rearrangement joins TRBV4-2 to TRBJ2-3; 10 bases are shared with TRBD1. The CDR3 sequence is 17 residues long. Trimming at V came to 2 bases and at J to 3 bases, leaving 8 bases not matched to a gene. Per the germline V gene, CDR1 is LGHNA and CDR2 is YNFKEQ. As DNA, the CDR3 is TGTGCCAGCAGCCAACCGCCGGGACAGGGGTCAACAGATACGCAGTATTTT. Protein sequence: CASSQPPGQGSTDTQYF.

V is TRBV29-1 and J is TRBJ1-2; 9 bases align to TRBD1. The V gene end was trimmed by 6 bases and the J gene end by 7 bases; junction bases not matched to a gene: 6. This CDR3 contains 12 residues. The germline V gene encodes CDR1 SQVTM and CDR2 ANQGSEA. This chain's CDR3 is CSVWTGEIGYTF. The CDR3 nucleotides read TGCAGCGTATGGACAGGGGAGATTGGCTACACCTTC.

The V and J genes are TRBV29-1 and TRBJ2-5; D is possibly TRBD1 (6 bases). Between the trimmed V and J ends, which lost 1 base and 5 bases, there was a span of 8 bases. Germline V gene lookup returns CDR1 SQVTM and CDR2 ANQGSEA. The CDR3 sequence is 12 residues long. CDR3 protein: CSVEGQEETQYF. CDR3 in DNA: TGCAGCGTTGAAGGACAGGAGGAGACCCAGTACTTC. Drawing the rest from reference TRBV29-1 and TRBJ2-5, the complete variable domain is SAVISQKPSRDICQRGTSLTIQCQVDSQVTMMFWYRQQPGQSLTLIATANQGSEATYESGFVIDKFPISRPNLTFSTLTVSNMSPEDSSIYLCSVEGQEETQYFGPGTRLLVL.

The chain joins TRBV18 to TRBJ2-1; 9 bases line up with TRBD1. This CDR3 spans 14 amino acids. Germline lookup yields CDR1 KGHSH and CDR2 LQKENI. The ends lost 5 bases at V and 5 bases at J; junction bases unmatched: 4. The CDR3 DNA follows: TGTGCCAGCTCAAGACAGGGGGGCGACAATGAGCAGTTCTTC. As protein: CASSRQGGDNEQFF. The entire variable domain, with the rest obtained from reference TRBV18 and TRBJ2-1, is as follows: NAGVMQNPRHLVRRRGQEARLRCSPMKGHSHVYWYRQLPEEGLKFMVYLQKENIIDESGMPKERFSAEFPKEGPSILRIQQVVRGDSAAYFCASSRQGGDNEQFFGPGTRLTVL.

V is TRBV6-4 and J is TRBJ2-3; D may be TRBD1 (5 bases). Germline V gives CDR1 MRHNA, CDR2 SNTAGT. The CDR3 length is 13 residues. V gave up 3 bases and J gave up 8 bases, with 12 bases separating them. The CDR3 reads CASSESGSGTQYF. DNA for the CDR3: TGTGCCAGCAGTGAGTCAGGGTCTGGTACGCAGTATTTT.

The V and J genes are TRBV19 and TRBJ1-1, with 7 positions matching TRBD1. Germline CDR1 reads LNHDA; CDR2 reads SQIVND (reference sequence). V gave up 9 bases and J gave up 9 bases; unmatched junction bases: 13. The CDR3 consists of 13 residues. The CDR3 nucleotides read TGTGCCAGGGGGTTTAGGGGACAGTCCCAAGCTTTCTTT. It yields the protein CARGFRGQSQAFF.

The chain combines TRBV7-3 with TRBJ2-3, with no clear D. With 5 bases removed from V and 1 base from J, the gap between germline ends came to 13 bases. CDR1 and CDR2 (germline): SGHTA, FQGTGA. CDR3 size: 15 residues. CDR3 in amino acids: CASSPDSLGTDTQYF. DNA for the CDR3: TGTGCCAGCAGCCCCGACTCCCTGGGCACAGATACGCAGTATTTT.

The chain recombines TRBV15 with TRBJ2-3; possibly TRBD2 for D (6 bases). Deletions cut 0 bases from V and 2 bases from J, with 12 bases between. The CDR3 spans 16 residues. The germline gives CDR1 LNHNV, CDR2 YYDKDF (reference sequence). CDR3: CATSREGGAYTDTQYF. CDR3 DNA: TGTGCCACCAGCAGAGAGGGCGGGGCCTACACAGATACGCAGTATTTT. Supplemented by reference TRBV15 and TRBJ2-3, the full variable domain reads DAMVIQNPRYQVTQFGKPVTLSCSQTLNHNVMYWYQQKSSQAPKLLFHYYDKDFNNEADTPDNFQSRRPNTSFCFLDIRSPGLGDTAMYLCATSREGGAYTDTQYFGPGTRLTVL.

The chain employs TRBV3-1 (or the pseudogene TRBV3-2) and TRBJ2-3; a possible D gene is TRBD1 (7 bases). The CDR3 totals 14 residues. From germline, CDR1 is LGHDT and CDR2 YNNKEL (reference sequence). V lost 0 bases and J 8 bases, leaving 12 bases between the germline ends. CDR3 residues: CASSQESGGGTQYF. CDR3 DNA: TGTGCCAGCAGCCAAGAGTCAGGGGGAGGTACGCAGTATTTT.

The V call is TRBV5-1, the J call TRBJ1-6, with D tentatively TRBD1 (6 bases). The CDR3 consists of 14 residues. The ends were cut back, 4 bases at V and 7 bases at J, with 12 bases in the middle. Germline V gene data show CDR1 as SGHRS and CDR2 as YFSETQ. As DNA, the CDR3 is TGCGCCAGCAGCGACCAGGGGCGCAATTCACCCCTCCACTTT. Its translation is CASSDQGRNSPLHF. The full variable domain, with the rest looked up from reference TRBV5-1 and TRBJ1-6, is KAGVTQTPRYLIKTRGQQVTLSCSPISGHRSVSWYQQTPGQGLQFLFEYFSETQRNKGNFPGRFSGRQFSNSRSEMNVSTLELGDSALYLCASSDQGRNSPLHFGNGTRLTVT.

The chain employs TRBV19 and TRBJ2-7; TRBD1 matches 8 bases. Trimming took 8 bases from V and 4 from J; bases not matched to a gene: 10. CDR3 length equals 14 residues. Germline values: CDR1 LNHDA, CDR2 SQIVND (reference sequence). The CDR3 is CASRYHDRGYEQYF. CDR3 nucleotides: TGTGCCAGTCGATATCACGACAGGGGTTACGAGCAGTACTTC.

The V and J genes are TRBV25-1 and TRBJ1-1, with 10 positions matching TRBD1. The CDR3 runs to 17 residues. Germline CDR1 reads MGHDK; CDR2 reads SYGVNS. V lost 0 bases, J lost 0 bases, and 4 bases stayed unmatched. CDR3 sequence: CASSEYGTGVMNTEAFF. In DNA, the CDR3 is TGTGCCAGCAGTGAATACGGGACAGGGGTTATGAACACTGAAGCTTTCTTT.